This is a list of T cell receptor beta chains from one sample in a study of long-term antiretroviral therapy in people with HIV. TCRdb keeps only in-frame clones here, not all; method: immunoSEQ multiplex PCR. The sample carries some 40,000 clones, approximately 94% recorded once. Sequencing used unsorted PBMCs, obtained 9 to 9.5 years after starting antiretroviral therapy. The source of these receptors is a man aged 25 to 40 with HIV. The CDR3 runs from the conserved cysteine through the conserved F or W. Fields, in order: V gene, CDR3 length, D gene, clone size, J gene, CDR3 DNA, CDR3 protein. A D gene is named only where the DNA matches it firmly. A row's size may be missing; if present it is once, few, many or a size class.

V: TRBV19; length: 13; D: NA; size: NA; J: TRBJ1-1; DNA: TGTGCCAGTAGTATAAAGGGCAGGGTTAGAGCTTTCTTT; CDR3: CASSIKGRVRAFF
V: TRBV7-3; length: 14; D: NA; size: NA; J: TRBJ1-1; DNA: TGTGCCAGCAGCCTAAGGGGGGGGGCGTCTGAAGCTTTCTTT; CDR3: CASSLRGGASEAFF
V: TRBV2; length: 15; D: NA; size: NA; J: TRBJ1-2; DNA: TGTGCCAGCAAACCGGACAGCTCATTTAACTATGGCTACACCTTC; CDR3: CASKPDSSFNYGYTF
V: TRBV5-6; length: 14; D: TRBD2; size: NA; J: TRBJ2-5; DNA: TGTGCCAGCAGCGCGATGACTAGCTCCTCCACCCAGTACTTC; CDR3: CASSAMTSSSTQYF
V: TRBV6-6; length: 16; D: NA; size: NA; J: TRBJ1-1; DNA: TGTGCCAGCAGTCTCCCCCGAGGGTCCATGAACACTGAAGCTTTCTTT; CDR3: CASSLPRGSMNTEAFF
V: TRBV30; length: 13; D: TRBD1; size: NA; J: TRBJ1-2; DNA: TGTGCCTGGACCGGGACAGCTAACTATGGCTACACCTTC; CDR3: CAWTGTANYGYTF
V: TRBV7-2; length: 14; D: NA; size: NA; J: TRBJ2-5; DNA: TGTGCCAGCAGCTCGACCTTTTGGGACAAGACCCAGTACTTC; CDR3: CASSSTFWDKTQYF
V: TRBV4-1; length: 17; D: NA; size: NA; J: TRBJ2-3; DNA: TGCGCCAGCAGCCAAGAGTCAGGGTCCCTAACCACAGATACGCAGTATTTT; CDR3: CASSQESGSLTTDTQYF
V: TRBV9; length: 15; D: TRBD1; size: NA; J: TRBJ2-3; DNA: TGTGCCAGCAGCGACCCCGGGACAGGGACAGATACGCAGTATTTT; CDR3: CASSDPGTGTDTQYF
V: TRBV28; length: 13; D: NA; size: NA; J: TRBJ1-2; DNA: TGTGCCAGCAGTTTGGGGGGGAGCGATGGCTACACCTTC; CDR3: CASSLGGSDGYTF
V: TRBV7-9; length: 15; D: NA; size: NA; J: TRBJ2-2; DNA: TGTGCCAGCAGCCGACCCCGGGGGAGCACCGGGGAGCTGTTTTTT; CDR3: CASSRPRGSTGELFF
V: TRBV29-1; length: 13; D: NA; size: NA; J: TRBJ2-2; DNA: TGCAGCGTTGCAGGATTTGTGAACGGGGAGCTGTTTTTT; CDR3: CSVAGFVNGELFF
V: TRBV6-1; length: 17; D: TRBD2; size: NA; J: TRBJ2-5; DNA: TGTGCCAGCAGTGAAAGGGGGGGTTATAGCGGGGAAGAGACCCAGTACTTC; CDR3: CASSERGGYSGEETQYF
V: TRBV2; length: 14; D: TRBD1; size: NA; J: TRBJ1-1; DNA: TGTGCCAGCAGTGGAGGACAGGGCGGCGCTGAAGCTTTCTTT; CDR3: CASSGGQGGAEAFF
V: TRBV11-3; length: 12; D: NA; size: once; J: TRBJ2-1; DNA: TGTGCCAGCAGCACCAAAACACGGGAGCAGTTCTTC; CDR3: CASSTKTREQFF
V: TRBV6-6; length: 16; D: TRBD2; size: NA; J: TRBJ2-5; DNA: TGTGCCAGCAGTTACTCGGGGGGGGGATGGGCAGAGACCCAGTACTTC; CDR3: CASSYSGGGWAETQYF
V: TRBV18; length: 14; D: TRBD1; size: NA; J: TRBJ2-7; DNA: TGTGCCAGCTCGACCGGGACAGTGCCTTACGAGCAGTACTTC; CDR3: CASSTGTVPYEQYF
V: TRBV5-6; length: 15; D: NA; size: NA; J: TRBJ1-5; DNA: TGTGCCAGCAGCTTGCATAGCAGTCCAGATCAGCCCCAGCATTTT; CDR3: CASSLHSSPDQPQHF
V: TRBV7-8; length: 15; D: NA; size: NA; J: TRBJ1-4; DNA: TGTGCCAGCAGCTTAGGTCAATACAGGGACGAAAAACTGTTTTTT; CDR3: CASSLGQYRDEKLFF
V: TRBV9; length: 15; D: TRBD1; size: NA; J: TRBJ2-1; DNA: TGTGCCAGCGGTATTCCGGGACAGAGGGACAATGAGCAGTTCTTC; CDR3: CASGIPGQRDNEQFF
V: TRBV4-1; length: 17; D: TRBD1; size: NA; J: TRBJ1-1; DNA: TGCGCCAGCAGCCAAGACGTCCGGGAGACAGGGCGGGCTGAAGCTTTCTTT; CDR3: CASSQDVRETGRAEAFF
V: TRBV21-1; length: 15; D: NA; size: NA; J: TRBJ2-1; DNA: TGTGCCAGCAGCCGACAGGGGATTTCCTACAATGAGCAGTTCTTC; CDR3: CASSRQGISYNEQFF
V: TRBV4-1; length: 15; D: NA; size: NA; J: TRBJ2-1; DNA: TGCGCCAGCAGCCAAGATGCGACAGTCTGGAATGAGCAGTTCTTC; CDR3: CASSQDATVWNEQFF
V: TRBV29-1; length: 10; D: NA; size: NA; J: TRBJ2-7; DNA: TGCAGCGCCCTAGACTACGAGCAGTACTTC; CDR3: CSALDYEQYF